This T cell receptor beta chain was obtained from a study of blood T cell repertoires in COVID-19. TCRdb's table, derived via immunoSEQ multiplex PCR, lists solely in-frame clones and lacks some. Here the sample spans about 210,000 clones, roughly 80% being singletons. This clone was recorded only once. Germline assignment: CDR1 SGHAT and CDR2 FQNNGV. The J segment lost 3 bases and the V segment lost 0 bases, leaving 9 bases of the junction unmatched. The CDR3 contains 17 residues. This rearrangement joins TRBV11-2 to TRBJ2-7; 9 positions agree with TRBD1. The receptor comes from a woman aged 40 to 50 with active or convalescent COVID-19. Material for sequencing was peripheral blood. CDR3 bases: TGTGCCAGCAGCTTAGAGGGTTTCGGGACAGGGATCTACGAGCAGTACTTC. Translating gives CASSLEGFGTGIYEQYF.